This TCR beta chain was recovered during a study of OX40 agonist ivuxolimab in advanced cancers. Study-wide background: The patients got ivuxolimab, which is an agonistic anti-OX40 (CD134) antibody.

The CDR3 sequence is 12 residues long. Germline lookup yields CDR1 LGHNT and CDR2 FRNRAP. Worth noting for this clone: Its cognate antigen is unknown. One junction end disagrees with the germline gene, perhaps due to a read error.

The repertoire was sequenced with immunoSEQ multiplex PCR; TCRdb's copy has only in-frame clones and lacks some. The table has roughly 67,000 clones, approximately 91% seen once. Whole-study results and caveats: On average, CD8+ T cells had more expanded clones than CD4+.

Sequencing was performed on CD4+ or CD8+ T cells sorted from blood, taken in a trial of the OX40 agonist ivuxolimab. This receptor was taken from an adult with an advanced solid tumor such as melanoma, head and neck, liver or kidney cancer. The chain carries TRBV12-5 and TRBJ1-2, with no clear D. CDR3 nucleotides: TGTGCTAGTGGTTTGGTGGGAAGGAGGTTTTCCTTC. This sequence encodes CASGLVGRRFSF.